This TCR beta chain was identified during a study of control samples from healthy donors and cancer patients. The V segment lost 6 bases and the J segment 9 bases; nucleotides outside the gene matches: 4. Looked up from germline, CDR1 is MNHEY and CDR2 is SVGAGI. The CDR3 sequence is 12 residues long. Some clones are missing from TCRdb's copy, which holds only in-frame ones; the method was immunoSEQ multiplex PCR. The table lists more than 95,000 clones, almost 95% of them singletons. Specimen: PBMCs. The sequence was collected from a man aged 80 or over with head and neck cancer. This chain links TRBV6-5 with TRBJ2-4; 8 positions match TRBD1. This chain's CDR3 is CASSLQGGIQYF. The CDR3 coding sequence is TGTGCCAGCAGCTTACAGGGGGGCATTCAGTACTTC.